These 29 T cell receptor beta chains came from one sample sequenced in a study of blood T cell repertoires in COVID-19 (TCRdb year 2020). Library method: the immunoSEQ multiplex PCR assay. Imported from immuneACCESS, the table was reduced by TCRdb to in-frame sequences with V and J called. These copies leave out some clones; in studies compared against another copy, an unresolved V gene accounts for under half, and the cause of the remainder is not known. For this sample there are approximately 210,000 clones; less than 85% appear just once. Of the sample, about 3.8% is held by the ten largest clones. Sequenced material: peripheral blood. These receptor sequences come from a woman older than 75 with acute or convalescent COVID-19.

CDR3 amino acids: CASSLLTGQKIYGYTF. For the CDR3, the DNA is TGTGCCAGCAGCCTGTTAACCGGACAGAAGATTTATGGCTACACCTTC. The gene calls are TRBV7-8 and TRBJ1-2; possibly TRBD1 for D (6 bases). CDR1 and CDR2 from the germline V gene are SGHVS and FQNEAQ. V was clipped by 5 bases and J by 5 bases, with 21 bases between them. This CDR3 has 16 amino acids. The full variable domain, completed using reference TRBV7-8 and TRBJ1-2, is GAGVSQSPRYKVAKRGQDVALRCDPISGHVSLFWYQQALGQGPEFLTYFQNEAQLDKSGLPSDRFFAERPEGSVSTLKIQRTQQEDSAVYLCASSLLTGQKIYGYTFGSGTRLTVV.

The V gene is TRBV19, the J gene TRBJ1-2, with D possibly matching TRBD1 (6 bases). The length of the CDR3 is 15 residues. Trimming shortened V by 5 bases and J by 6 bases, and 19 bases separated the two germline ends. Per the germline V gene, CDR1 is LNHDA and CDR2 is SQIVND (reference sequence). CDR3 DNA: TGTGCCAGTAGTCCTTCGGCAGGGGCCTTTGATGGCTACACCTTC. As protein: CASSPSAGAFDGYTF.

The chain has TRBV2 and TRBJ1-1; D possibly corresponds to TRBD1 (6 bases). This CDR3 comprises 16 residues. The V gene's germline CDR1 is SNHLY and CDR2 FYNNEI. V shed 0 bases and J shed 5 bases, with 16 bases lying between them. CDR3 protein: CASSEAGGAVGTEAFF. CDR3 in DNA: TGTGCCAGCAGTGAAGCAGGGGGGGCGGTTGGGACTGAAGCTTTCTTT.

This clone was counted a few times. The gene calls are TRBV7-2 and TRBJ1-2; D is perhaps TRBD1 (6 bases). CDR3 size: 14 residues. The germline CDR1 and CDR2 sequences are SGHTA and FQGNSA. V was clipped by 3 bases and J by 6 bases, with 14 bases between them. The CDR3 reads CASSFVMGADGYTF. DNA for the CDR3: TGTGCCAGCAGCTTTGTGATGGGGGCAGATGGCTACACCTTC.

The J gene is TRBJ1-4, the V gene TRBV15; D uncertain. The CDR3 totals 15 residues. Trimming removed 0 bases from V and 2 bases from J, with 7 bases in between. Germline lookup yields CDR1 LNHNV and CDR2 YYDKDF (reference sequence). This CDR3 is CATSRELSTNEKLFF. The CDR3 DNA follows: TGTGCCACCAGCAGAGAGTTGTCGACTAATGAAAAACTGTTTTTT.

This clone was detected only once. This chain connects TRBV6-2 or TRBV6-3 to TRBJ1-2; D is undetermined. This CDR3 is 14 amino acids long. With 0 bases removed from V and 3 bases from J, the gap between germline ends came to 8 bases. CDR1 MNHEY and CDR2 SVGEGT come from the germline V gene. As DNA, the CDR3 is TGTGCCAGCAGTTACTCAGGGAGCCACTATGGCTACACCTTC. Its translation is CASSYSGSHYGYTF.

The chain is built from TRBV6-2 or TRBV6-3 and TRBJ2-5, with TRBD2 matching over 9 bases. This CDR3 has 15 amino acids. Germline V gene data show CDR1 as MNHEY and CDR2 as SVGEGT. The J segment lost 2 bases and the V segment lost 5 bases, leaving 6 bases of the junction unmatched. DNA of the CDR3: TGTGCCAGCAGTCCGCTAGCGGGGAGTCAAGAGACCCAGTACTTC. Protein: CASSPLAGSQETQYF.

The chain uses TRBV7-2 and TRBJ2-7; TRBD1 matches at 8 bases. This CDR3 contains 16 residues. CDR1 SGHTA and CDR2 FQGNSA come from the germline V gene. Trimming cost V 3 bases and J 1 base; bases outside gene matches: 8. This CDR3 is CASSFDLGQGSYEQYF. The CDR3 DNA sequence: TGTGCCAGCAGCTTCGACCTAGGACAGGGATCCTACGAGCAGTACTTC.

The chain combines TRBV20-1 with TRBJ2-5; TRBD2 might be the D (6 bases). The CDR3 runs to 10 residues. V gave up 5 bases and J gave up 7 bases, with 8 bases separating them. Germline CDR1 and CDR2: DFQATT and SNEGSKA (reference sequence). The CDR3 DNA reads as TGCAGTGCTCCACTAGCGACCCAGTACTTC. Its translation: CSAPLATQYF.

The chain couples TRBV6-6 to TRBJ2-7, with TRBD1 matching over 10 bases. There are 17 residues in the CDR3. CDR1 MNHNY and CDR2 SVGAGI come from the germline V gene (reference sequence). V dropped 5 bases and J dropped 4; count of bases not matched to a gene: 14. CDR3 loop: CASSPSGQGPLGYEQYF. The CDR3 nucleotides are TGTGCCAGCAGTCCCTCGGGACAGGGGCCTCTCGGGTACGAGCAGTACTTC.

With respect to this clone: The same CDR3 can be traced to other DNA sequences in this sample. The CDR3 nucleotides read TGCGCCAGCAGCCTCGGACAGGGTAATGAAAAACTGTTTTTT. As protein: CASSLGQGNEKLFF. The rearrangement joins TRBV5-1 to TRBJ1-4, with TRBD1 matching over 8 bases. The CDR3 is 14 residues long. J gave up 4 bases and V 4 bases, and 3 bases lay outside the gene matches. Germline V gives CDR1 SGHRS, CDR2 YFSETQ.

The V call is TRBV10-3, the J call TRBJ1-1, with TRBD1 identical over 9 bases. V was pared by 4 bases and J by 3 bases, with 9 bases of the junction left unmatched. The CDR3 is 16 residues long. Germline lookup yields CDR1 ENHRY and CDR2 SYGVKD. CDR3 in amino acids: CAISGGTGTTHTEAFF. In DNA, the CDR3 is TGTGCCATCAGTGGAGGGACAGGGACAACGCACACTGAAGCTTTCTTT.

The V and J genes are TRBV18 and TRBJ2-2, with a weak D call TRBD1 (6 bases). V dropped 3 bases and J dropped 1 base, with 9 bases sitting between them. CDR3 length: 15 residues. The V gene's germline CDR1 is KGHSH and CDR2 LQKENI. The CDR3 DNA follows: TGTGCCAGCTCACCCGGGACACTGAACACCGGGGAGCTGTTTTTT. Amino acids: CASSPGTLNTGELFF.

V gene TRBV9 combines with J gene TRBJ2-2; D not resolved. The V gene's germline CDR1 is SGDLS and CDR2 YYNGEE. CDR3 length equals 12 residues. The V end was cut by 1 base, the J end by 7 bases, with 5 bases between. The CDR3 reads CASSVYSGELFF. CDR3 DNA: TGTGCCAGCAGCGTATACAGCGGGGAGCTGTTTTTT.

In the case of this clone: Other DNA sequences in this specimen translate into the identical CDR3. The CDR3 protein is CASSYSGTGDYGYTF. In DNA form, the CDR3 reads TGTGCCAGCAGTTACTCGGGGACAGGGGACTATGGCTACACCTTC. The genes are TRBV6-5 and TRBJ1-2; 10 positions match TRBD1. CDR1 and CDR2 (germline): MNHEY, SVGAGI. J gave up 3 bases and V 0 bases, and 1 base lay outside the gene matches. This CDR3 is 15 amino acids long.

The chain links TRBV6-5 to TRBJ1-4; TRBD1 matches at 7 bases. The CDR3 contains 15 residues. From germline, CDR1 is MNHEY and CDR2 SVGAGI. The junction had 4 bases not matched to a gene; V was cut back by 0 bases and J by 6 bases. The CDR3 region is CASSYSEGAYEKLFF. In DNA form, the CDR3 reads TGTGCCAGCAGTTACTCGGAGGGGGCGTATGAAAAACTGTTTTTT.

With regard to this clone: The same CDR3 also results from other DNA sequences found in this sample. The genes are TRBV2 and TRBJ1-5, with a tentative D call TRBD1 (5 bases). CDR3 size: 14 residues. CDR1 and CDR2 from the germline V gene are SNHLY and FYNNEI. V lost 5 bases and J 2 bases, leaving 10 bases between the germline ends. CDR3 sequence (DNA): TGTGCCAGCAGTCCCGACAGAGGCAATCAGCCCCAGCATTTT. Encoded protein: CASSPDRGNQPQHF.

This rearrangement joins TRBV7-9 to TRBJ1-3; 8 bases are a match to TRBD1. The CDR3 totals 17 residues. Per germline, CDR1 SEHNR and CDR2 FQNEAQ (reference sequence). J was trimmed by 0 bases and V by 5 bases; bases with no gene match: 9. For the CDR3, the DNA is TGTGCCAGCAGCCCAGGACAGGGTTCGGGCTCTGGAAACACCATATATTTT. This sequence encodes CASSPGQGSGSGNTIYF.

V usage is TRBV19 and J usage is TRBJ2-2; D may be TRBD2 (5 bases). Per germline, CDR1 LNHDA and CDR2 SQIVND (reference sequence). This CDR3 spans 15 amino acids. V was clipped by 3 bases and J by 4 bases, with 12 bases between them. The CDR3 region has the DNA TGTGCCAGTAGTATCCTTGGACTGAGCACCGGGGAGCTGTTTTTT. This encodes CASSILGLSTGELFF.

The chain is built from TRBV19 and TRBJ1-2; D remains ambiguous. The CDR3 contains 14 residues. V was trimmed by 3 bases and J by 3 bases, leaving 11 bases between them. Germline CDR1 and CDR2: LNHDA and SQIVND (reference sequence). CDR3 residues: CASSMGRIDYGYTF. In nucleotides, the CDR3 is TGTGCCAGTAGTATGGGCAGGATCGACTATGGCTACACCTTC.

The chain couples TRBV19 to TRBJ1-6; D not certain. CDR1 LNHDA and CDR2 SQIVND come from the germline V gene (reference sequence). This CDR3 is 12 amino acids long. V lost 2 bases and J 10 bases, leaving 6 bases between the germline ends. CDR3 protein: CASSIMESPLHF. The CDR3, as DNA: TGTGCCAGTAGTATAATGGAGTCACCCCTCCACTTT.

The chain links TRBV19 to TRBJ2-7; D possibly corresponds to TRBD1 (5 bases). There are 16 residues in the CDR3. Germline CDR1 reads LNHDA; CDR2 reads SQIVND (reference sequence). V lost 6 bases and J 0 bases, leaving 18 bases between the germline ends. The CDR3: CASSPQIQVFSYEQYF. The DNA of the CDR3 is TGTGCCAGTAGCCCCCAGATACAGGTATTCTCCTACGAGCAGTACTTC.

The gene calls are TRBV6-5 and TRBJ2-7; 9 bases agree with TRBD2. CDR1 is MNHEY, CDR2 SVGAGI, per germline. The CDR3 has 16 amino acids. V lost 0 bases to trimming and J lost 3 bases; unmatched junction nucleotides: 6. In DNA, the CDR3 is TGTGCCAGCAGTTACTCGATGGAAGCGGGGGGCTACGAGCAGTACTTC. Residues: CASSYSMEAGGYEQYF.

The J gene is TRBJ2-2, the V gene TRBV6-5; 8 bases align to TRBD2. The CDR3 sequence is 15 residues long. V was pared by 6 bases and J by 4 bases, with 7 bases of the junction left unmatched. The germline CDR1 and CDR2 sequences are MNHEY and SVGAGI. CDR3 bases: TGTGCCAGCAGCTTATCTAGCGGGTTCACCGGGGAGCTGTTTTTT. It codes for CASSLSSGFTGELFF.

The CDR3 protein is CASSLEQGFGYTF. The CDR3 bases are TGTGCCAGCAGTTTGGAACAGGGCTTTGGCTACACCTTC. The chain uses TRBV12-3 or TRBV12-4 and TRBJ1-2; TRBD1 is a possible D gene (6 bases). V was clipped by 3 bases and J by 7 bases, with 12 bases between them. The CDR3 totals 13 residues.

The chain employs TRBV7-6 and TRBJ2-5; 16 bases line up with TRBD2. V trimming: 5 bases; J trimming: 2 bases; junction bases outside the gene matches: 5. CDR3 length equals 17 residues. The germline V gene encodes CDR1 SGHVS and CDR2 FNYEAQ. Written as DNA, the CDR3 is TGTGCCAGCAGCCCCGGGACTAGCGGGGGGGTGCAAGAGACCCAGTACTTC. Its protein product is CASSPGTSGGVQETQYF. Full variable domain (rest looked up from reference TRBV7-6 and TRBJ2-5): GAGVSQSPRYKVTKRGQDVALRCDPISGHVSLYWYRQALGQGPEFLTYFNYEAQQDKSGLPNDRFSAERPEGSISTLTIQRTEQRDSAMYRCASSPGTSGGVQETQYFGPGTRLLVL.

In its sample, this clone was seen once. This chain connects TRBV3-1 (or the pseudogene TRBV3-2) to TRBJ1-5, with 7 bases aligning to TRBD1. The CDR3 has 17 amino acids. J gave up 4 bases and V 1 base, and 10 bases lay outside the gene matches. CDR1 LGHDT and CDR2 YNNKEL come from the germline V gene (reference sequence). CDR3 coding DNA: TGTGCCAGCAGCCAAGGAGGCGCGGGGACAGCTAATCAGCCCCAGCATTTT. This gives the protein CASSQGGAGTANQPQHF.

The chain combines TRBV4-2 with TRBJ2-3, with D possibly matching TRBD2 (7 bases). Germline V gene sequence: CDR1 LGHNA, CDR2 YNFKEQ. The CDR3 loop spans 17 amino acids. Trimming took off 1 base at V and 4 bases at J, with 18 bases between the two ends. The CDR3 reads CASSQVGGVLASDTQYF. CDR3 sequence (DNA): TGTGCCAGCAGCCAAGTAGGGGGGGTACTCGCCTCAGATACGCAGTATTTT.

This clone has a handful of counts. The chain has TRBV2 and TRBJ1-4; no clear D gene. V lost 5 bases and J lost 8, with 21 bases in between. CDR1 and CDR2 (germline): SNHLY, FYNNEI. The CDR3 loop spans 16 amino acids. CDR3 coding DNA: TGTGCCAGCAGTCGGTCCGGGCCGGAGGTGGGGGAAAAACTGTTTTTT. As protein: CASSRSGPEVGEKLFF.